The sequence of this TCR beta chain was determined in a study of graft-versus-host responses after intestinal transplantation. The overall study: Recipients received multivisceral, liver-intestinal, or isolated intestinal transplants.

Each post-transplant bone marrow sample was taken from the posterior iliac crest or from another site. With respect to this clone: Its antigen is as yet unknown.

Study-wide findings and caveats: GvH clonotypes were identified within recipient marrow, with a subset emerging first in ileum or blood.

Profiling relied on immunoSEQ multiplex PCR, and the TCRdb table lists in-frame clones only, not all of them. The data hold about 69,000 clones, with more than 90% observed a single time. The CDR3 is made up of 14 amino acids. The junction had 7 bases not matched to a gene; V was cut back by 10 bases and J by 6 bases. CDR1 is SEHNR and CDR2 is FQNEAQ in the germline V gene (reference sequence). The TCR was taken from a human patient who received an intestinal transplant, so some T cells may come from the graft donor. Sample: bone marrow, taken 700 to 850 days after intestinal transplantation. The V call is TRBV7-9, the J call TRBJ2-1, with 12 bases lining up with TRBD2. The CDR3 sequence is CATLAGGRSNEQFF. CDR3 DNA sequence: TGTGCCACCCTAGCGGGGGGGCGCTCCAATGAGCAGTTCTTC.